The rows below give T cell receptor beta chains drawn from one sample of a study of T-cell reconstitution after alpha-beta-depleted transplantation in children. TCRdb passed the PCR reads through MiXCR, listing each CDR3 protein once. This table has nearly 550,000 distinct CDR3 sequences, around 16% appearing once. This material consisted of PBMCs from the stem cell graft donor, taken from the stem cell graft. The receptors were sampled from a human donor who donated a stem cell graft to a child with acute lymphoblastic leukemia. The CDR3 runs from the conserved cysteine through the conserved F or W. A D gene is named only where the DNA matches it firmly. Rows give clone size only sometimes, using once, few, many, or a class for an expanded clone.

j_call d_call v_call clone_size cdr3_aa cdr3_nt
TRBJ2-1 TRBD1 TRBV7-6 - CASSLVRAAGTGGLNEQFF TGTGCCAGCAGCTTAGTGCGGGCGGCGGGGACAGGGGGCCTTAATGAGCAGTTCTTC
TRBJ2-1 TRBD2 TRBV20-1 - CSARPGVVFGREAYNEQFF TGCAGTGCTAGGCCTGGGGTTGTTTTTGGGAGGGAGGCTTACAATGAGCAGTTCTTC
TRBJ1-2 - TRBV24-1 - CASGGWSNYGYTF TGTGCCTCCGGCGGTTGGTCGAACTATGGCTACACCTTC
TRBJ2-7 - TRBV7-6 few CASSLDGIVEQYF TGTGCCAGCAGCTTAGACGGGATAGTCGAGCAGTACTTC
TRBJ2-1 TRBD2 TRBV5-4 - CASSLAGGPREQFF TGTGCCAGCAGCTTAGCGGGAGGGCCTAGAGAGCAGTTCTTC
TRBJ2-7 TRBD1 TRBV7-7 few CASSRYRTGEGTYEQYF TGTGCCAGCAGCCGCTACCGGACAGGGGAGGGTACCTACGAGCAGTACTTC
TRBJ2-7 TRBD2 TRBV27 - CASSPRTSPHEQYF TGTGCCAGCAGTCCCAGGACTAGCCCCCACGAGCAGTACTTC
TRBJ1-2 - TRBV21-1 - CASSNGQGENYGYTF TGTGCCAGCAGCAATGGACAGGGAGAAAACTATGGCTACACCTTC
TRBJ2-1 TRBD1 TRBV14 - CASSQRQGTYNEQFF TGTGCCAGCAGCCAGAGACAGGGGACCTACAATGAGCAGTTCTTC
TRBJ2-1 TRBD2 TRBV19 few CASTNSIGTSGRAGEQFF TGTGCCAGTACTAACAGTATCGGGACTAGCGGGAGGGCGGGAGAGCAGTTCTTC
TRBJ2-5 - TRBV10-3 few CAISAPGTPSQETQYF TGTGCCATCAGTGCCCCTGGGACACCGAGCCAAGAGACCCAGTACTTC
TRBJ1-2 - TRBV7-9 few CASSPGPLYGYTF TGTGCCAGCAGCCCGGGGCCGCTCTATGGCTACACCTTC
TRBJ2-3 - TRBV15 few CATSRVGDTQYF TGTGCCACCAGCAGAGTGGGAGATACGCAGTATTTT
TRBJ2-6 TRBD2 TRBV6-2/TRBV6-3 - CASSYLAGTTSGANVLTF TGTGCCAGCAGTTACCTGGCAGGGACTACTTCTGGGGCCAACGTCCTGACTTTC
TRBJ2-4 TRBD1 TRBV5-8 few CASSPGQGIAKNIQYF TGTGCCAGCAGCCCTGGACAGGGGATAGCCAAAAACATTCAGTACTTC
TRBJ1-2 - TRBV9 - CASSRGSYGYTF TGTGCCAGCAGTAGGGGTTCCTATGGCTACACCTTC
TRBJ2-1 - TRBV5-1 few CASGGPAYNEQFF TGCGCCAGCGGAGGGCCTGCCTACAATGAGCAGTTCTTC
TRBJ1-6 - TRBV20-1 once CSVRVGQNYNSPLHF TGCAGTGTCAGGGTTGGGCAGAACTATAATTCACCCCTCCACTTT
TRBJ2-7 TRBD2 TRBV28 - CASSLWHRRMRTSGYEQYF TGTGCCAGCAGTTTATGGCACCGCCGCATGAGGACTAGCGGGTACGAGCAGTACTTC
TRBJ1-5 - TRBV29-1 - CSVGASRNSNQPQHF TGCAGCGTTGGGGCCAGCCGAAATAGCAATCAGCCCCAGCATTTT
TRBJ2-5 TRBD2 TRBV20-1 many CSAREGTSGLETQYF TGCAGTGCTAGAGAAGGGACTAGCGGTCTAGAGACCCAGTACTTC
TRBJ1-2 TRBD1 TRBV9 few CASSITGTGAFRAF TGTGCCAGCAGCATAACCGGGACAGGGGCGTTCAGGGCCTTC
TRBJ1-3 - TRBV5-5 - CASNIGGASSGNTIYF TGTGCCAGCAACATAGGGGGGGCGAGCTCTGGAAACACCATATATTTT
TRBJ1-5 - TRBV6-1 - CASSGGNSNQPQHF TGTGCCAGCAGTGGCGGGAATAGCAATCAGCCCCAGCATTTT
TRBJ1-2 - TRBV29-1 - CSAGSAGGGYTF TGCAGCGCCGGGTCCGCCGGGGGGGGCTACACCTTC
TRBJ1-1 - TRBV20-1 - CSGATTGNTEAFF TGCAGTGGGGCCACCACAGGGAACACTGAAGCTTTCTTT
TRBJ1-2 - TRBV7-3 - CASSHYHEDRGYTF TGTGCCAGCAGCCATTATCACGAGGACCGGGGCTACACCTTC
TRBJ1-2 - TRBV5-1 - CASSLAGPYTF TGCGCCAGCAGCTTGGCCGGGCCTTACACCTTC
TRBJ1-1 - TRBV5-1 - CASSLKGLGALNTEAFF TGCGCCAGCAGCTTGAAAGGGTTGGGGGCCTTGAACACTGAAGCTTTCTTT
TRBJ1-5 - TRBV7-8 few CASSLARAFSNQPQHF TGTGCCAGCAGCTTAGCACGGGCCTTCAGCAATCAGCCCCAGCATTTT
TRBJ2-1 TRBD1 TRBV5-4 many CASSLDGTGIGEQFF TGTGCCAGCAGCTTGGATGGGACAGGGATCGGTGAGCAGTTCTTC
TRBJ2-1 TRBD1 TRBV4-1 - CASSQADRDGNEQFF TGCGCCAGCAGCCAAGCGGACAGGGATGGCAATGAGCAGTTCTTC
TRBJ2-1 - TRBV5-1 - CASSFNREQQFF TGCGCCAGCAGCTTTAACCGGGAACAGCAGTTCTTC
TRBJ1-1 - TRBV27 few CASSLGARLEAFF TGTGCCAGCAGTCTCGGGGCCAGGCTTGAAGCTTTCTTT
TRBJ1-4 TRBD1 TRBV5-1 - CASSLGYRGYNEKLFF TGCGCCAGCAGCTTGGGCTACAGGGGTTACAATGAAAAACTGTTTTTT